Below, one TCR beta chain is given with its context. This sample is part of a study of control samples from healthy donors and cancer patients. Per germline, CDR1 SGHTA and CDR2 FQGTGA. The CDR3 length is 13 residues. J was trimmed by 4 bases and V by 8 bases; bases with no gene match: 2. Method: immunoSEQ multiplex PCR; TCRdb's copy keeps in-frame clones and lacks some. The sample contains around 100,000 clones, less than 90% of which appear only once. The sample taken for sequencing was blood. The chain recombines TRBV7-3 with TRBJ2-3; 11 nucleotides line up with TRBD2. This sequence was found in a woman aged 45-60 years in good health. The CDR3 loop is CASSSGGSDTQYF. The CDR3 region has the DNA TGTGCCAGCTCTAGCGGGGGGTCAGATACGCAGTATTTT. The complete variable domain, with remaining parts taken from reference TRBV7-3 and TRBJ2-3, reads GAGVSQTPSNKVTEKGKYVELRCDPISGHTALYWYRQSLGQGPEFLIYFQGTGAADDSGLPNDRFFAVRPEGSVSTLKIQRTERGDSAVYLCASSSGGSDTQYFGPGTRLTVL.